The 29 T cell receptor beta chains below were found in one sample sequenced in a study of cytomegalovirus exposure and HLA in healthy donors. It was with 60 Vbeta and 13 Jbeta primers that the PCR ran. Some clones are missing from TCRdb's copy, which holds only in-frame ones; the method was immunoSEQ multiplex PCR. The sample has about 110,000 clones, roughly two thirds seen once. Sequencing used PBMCs. The receptors here all came from a female donor in good health and CMV-seronegative.

In its sample, this clone was seen a few times. The gene calls are TRBV18 and TRBJ2-1; possible D gene TRBD1, 5 bases. V was pared by 5 bases and J by 6 bases, with 8 bases between. This CDR3 has 12 residues. The germline CDR1 and CDR2 sequences are KGHSH and LQKENI. The CDR3 is CASSLGLNEQFF. In DNA form, the CDR3 reads TGTGCCAGCTCATTGGGGCTCAATGAGCAGTTCTTC.

The rearrangement joins TRBV27 to TRBJ2-7; possibly TRBD2 for D (7 bases). The CDR3 extends over 13 amino acids. V lost 7 bases and J 2 bases, leaving 12 bases between the germline ends. The V gene's germline CDR1 is MNHEY and CDR2 SMNVEV (reference sequence). CDR3 sequence (DNA): TGTGCCAGCATAGGGGGGGGGACCTACGAGCAGTACTTC. Protein product: CASIGGGTYEQYF.

The rearrangement joins TRBV28 to TRBJ1-3; no firm D call. Trimming shortened V by 6 bases and J by 4 bases, and 19 bases separated the two germline ends. This CDR3 contains 16 residues. Germline V gives CDR1 MDHEN, CDR2 SYDVKM. Here the CDR3 reads CASSPSSGIGGNTIYF. The CDR3 DNA reads TGTGCCAGCAGCCCTTCTTCGGGGATAGGAGGAAACACCATATATTTT.

Here the CDR3 reads CAISGREGDTEAFF. The CDR3 region has the DNA TGTGCCATCAGTGGGCGAGAGGGCGACACTGAAGCTTTCTTT. The chain carries TRBV10-3 and TRBJ1-1; D is uncertain. CDR1 and CDR2 from the germline V gene are ENHRY and SYGVKD. V was shortened by 4 bases and J by 3 bases, with 12 bases between the two germline ends. The CDR3 consists of 14 residues.

This clone was recorded only once. The chain employs TRBV18 and TRBJ1-6, with D tentatively TRBD1 (5 bases). The CDR3 consists of 14 residues. CDR1 is KGHSH and CDR2 is LQKENI in the germline V gene. The V end lost 1 base, the J end lost 9 bases, and 10 bases lay between the germline ends. CDR3 sequence: CASSPQGLVSPLHF. The CDR3 DNA is TGTGCCAGCTCACCACAGGGGCTGGTTTCACCCCTCCACTTT.

This clone was detected only a few times. V usage is TRBV21-1 and J usage is TRBJ2-3; the table's D call TRBD2 went unverified against the DNA. TRBV21-1 is marked as a pseudogene. The CDR3 covers 15 residues. The CDR3 nucleotides are TGTGCCAGCACCTCGGGGAGGGGCACCGCAGATACGCAGTATTTT. Translated, it gives CASTSGRGTADTQYF.

The chain has TRBV4-3 and TRBJ2-2, with D possibly TRBD2 on 5 matching bases. Trimming pared 2 bases from V and 6 bases from J, leaving 7 bases between. The CDR3 covers 13 residues. Germline loops: CDR1 LGHNA, CDR2 YSLEER. CDR3: CASSQRRSGELFF. The CDR3 DNA follows: TGCGCCAGCAGCCAAAGGAGGTCCGGGGAGCTGTTTTTT.

The chain carries TRBV14 and TRBJ2-3; 9 positions match TRBD2. V shed 2 bases and J 5 bases; nucleotides not matched to a gene: 5. The CDR3 is made up of 15 amino acids. Germline CDR1 SGHDN, CDR2 FVKESK. The CDR3 DNA is TGTGCCAGCAGCCAACTAGCGGGGCGGGGAGATACGCAGTATTTT. Its translation: CASSQLAGRGDTQYF.

This clone was seen a handful of times. The chain recombines TRBV5-5 with TRBJ2-1, with TRBD1 matching over 9 bases. The CDR3 consists of 15 residues. J lost 9 bases, V lost 2 bases, and 9 bases had no gene match. Looked up from germline, CDR1 is SGHKS and CDR2 is YYEKEE (reference sequence). CDR3 in DNA: TGTGCCAGCAGCTTAGCGGGACAGGGACACACTGAGCAGTTCTTC. This translates into CASSLAGQGHTEQFF.

In its sample, this clone was seen a few times. This chain connects TRBV5-6 to TRBJ2-1; 8 bases are a match to TRBD2. The germline V gene encodes CDR1 SGHDT and CDR2 YYEEEE. The CDR3 is 16 amino acids. V trimming: 0 bases; J trimming: 0 bases; junction bases outside the gene matches: 2. In nucleotides, the CDR3 is TGTGCCAGCAGCTTGGCGGGGGGGAGCTCCTACAATGAGCAGTTCTTC. Protein: CASSLAGGSSYNEQFF.

The V and J genes are TRBV4-2 and TRBJ2-3; 10 nucleotides align to TRBD2. Per the germline V gene, CDR1 is LGHNA and CDR2 is YNFKEQ. The V gene end was trimmed by 4 bases and the J gene end by 3 bases; junction bases not matched to a gene: 13. The CDR3 runs 18 residues. The CDR3 spells CASSPRGPAGGETDTQYF. The DNA of the CDR3 is TGTGCCAGCAGCCCCCGAGGGCCAGCGGGAGGGGAGACAGATACGCAGTATTTT.

The rearrangement joins TRBV10-3 to TRBJ2-7; weak D call: TRBD1 (7 bases). There are 15 residues in the CDR3. V was clipped by 3 bases and J by 1 base, with 13 bases between them. CDR1 ENHRY and CDR2 SYGVKD come from the germline V gene. CDR3 loop: CAISEVRGASYEQYF. In DNA form, the CDR3 reads TGTGCCATCAGTGAAGTCAGGGGGGCATCCTACGAGCAGTACTTC.

The chain couples TRBV5-5 to TRBJ1-1; D ambiguous. This CDR3 is built from 13 residues. V dropped 4 bases and J dropped 4 bases, with 11 bases sitting between them. CDR1 and CDR2 from the germline V gene are SGHKS and YYEKEE (reference sequence). The CDR3 region has the DNA TGTGCCAGCAGCGGTCGTGTGAGCACTGAAGCTTTCTTT. Its translation is CASSGRVSTEAFF.

Here the CDR3 reads CASSEPRQVGNSPLHF. The CDR3 region has the DNA TGCGCCAGCAGTGAGCCGAGGCAAGTGGGTAATTCACCCCTCCACTTT. The V and J genes are TRBV10-1 and TRBJ1-6; D uncertain. The V and J ends lost 2 bases and 6 bases respectively, with 14 bases between them. Germline CDR1 WNHNN, CDR2 SYGVQD (reference sequence). The CDR3 consists of 16 residues.

The chain combines TRBV6-1 with TRBJ2-5; tentative D call: TRBD1 (6 bases). Germline values: CDR1 MNHNS, CDR2 SASEGT. CDR3 length: 16 amino acids. With 0 bases removed from V and 3 bases from J, the gap between germline ends came to 14 bases. CDR3 region: CASSEAVNRAKETQYF. The CDR3 bases are TGTGCCAGCAGTGAAGCCGTAAACAGGGCCAAAGAGACCCAGTACTTC.

The rearrangement joins TRBV11-2 to TRBJ1-2, with 7 bases matching TRBD1. This CDR3 is 15 amino acids long. The J segment lost 5 bases and the V segment lost 3 bases, leaving 9 bases of the junction unmatched. Germline V gene lookup returns CDR1 SGHAT and CDR2 FQNNGV. CDR3 nucleotide sequence: TGTGCCAGCAGCTTGCCCGGGACAGCCTCTTATGGCTACACCTTC. This sequence encodes CASSLPGTASYGYTF.

This chain uses TRBV4-1 with TRBJ2-5; TRBD1 matches at 9 bases. The germline gives CDR1 MGHRA, CDR2 YSYEKL. CDR3 length: 15 residues. V lost 3 bases, J lost 4 bases, and 6 bases stayed unmatched. The CDR3 loop is CASSQEQGALETQYF. The CDR3, as DNA: TGCGCCAGCAGCCAGGAACAGGGGGCGTTAGAGACCCAGTACTTC.

The V gene is TRBV21-1, the J gene TRBJ2-5; the D call in the table, TRBD2, was not verified against the DNA. TRBV21-1 is recorded as a pseudogene. The CDR3 is 15 residues long. CDR3: CASSKTGRGRKTQYF. The CDR3 DNA reads as TGTGCCAGCAGCAAAACCGGGAGGGGGAGAAAGACCCAGTACTTC.

This clone has a single count. The chain joins TRBV25-1 to TRBJ2-3; D is uncertain. There are 13 residues in the CDR3. Germline V gene data show CDR1 as MGHDK and CDR2 as SYGVNS. V was cut by 1 base and J by 7 bases, with 9 bases left in between. The CDR3 nucleotides read TGTGCCAGCAGTGAATGGGCTTTTCATACGCAGTATTTT. It codes for CASSEWAFHTQYF.

The chain couples TRBV5-1 to TRBJ1-2; 10 bases are shared with TRBD1. Germline V gene data show CDR1 as SGHRS and CDR2 as YFSETQ. The CDR3 totals 15 residues. Trimming at V came to 2 bases and at J to 4 bases, leaving 5 bases not matched to a gene. CDR3 bases: TGCGCCAGCAGCTTTCGGACAGGGGGATTCTATGGCTACACCTTC. It encodes CASSFRTGGFYGYTF. Combining the CDR3 with reference TRBV5-1 and TRBJ1-2 gives the whole variable domain KAGVTQTPRYLIKTRGQQVTLSCSPISGHRSVSWYQQTPGQGLQFLFEYFSETQRNKGNFPGRFSGRQFSNSRSEMNVSTLELGDSALYLCASSFRTGGFYGYTFGSGTRLTVV.

Comment on this clone: The junction shows a germline mismatch at one end, possibly a read error. This rearrangement joins TRBV30 to TRBJ1-1; D may be TRBD1 (6 bases). The CDR3 spans 11 residues. The germline CDR1 and CDR2 sequences are GTSNPN and SVGIG (reference sequence). The CDR3 here is CAWSGSQGPIF. The CDR3 DNA is TGTGCCTGGAGCGGATCACAGGGCCCGATCTTT. Drawing the rest from reference TRBV30 and TRBJ1-1, the complete variable domain is SQTIHQWPATLVQPVGSPLSLECTVEGTSNPNLYWYRQAAGRGLQLLFYSVGIGQISSEVPQNLSASRPQDRQFILSSKKLLLSDSGFYLCAWSGSQGPIFGQGTRLTVV.

The J gene is TRBJ2-7, the V gene TRBV28; D gene unclear. Germline lookup yields CDR1 MDHEN and CDR2 SYDVKM. Trimming cost V 5 bases and J 2 bases, with 4 bases left between them. CDR3 length: 11 amino acids. The CDR3: CASSPTYEQYF. The CDR3, as DNA: TGTGCCAGCAGTCCTACCTACGAGCAGTACTTC.

This rearrangement joins TRBV6-5 to TRBJ2-5; 9 bases agree with TRBD1. This CDR3 contains 13 residues. V was clipped by 8 bases and J by 5 bases; unmatched bases: 6. Germline V gives CDR1 MNHEY, CDR2 SVGAGI. The CDR3 here is CASGTGLWETQYF. In nucleotides, the CDR3 is TGTGCCAGCGGGACAGGGCTTTGGGAGACCCAGTACTTC.

The chain links TRBV30 to TRBJ2-1, with TRBD2 as a possible D gene (5 bases). From germline, CDR1 is GTSNPN and CDR2 SVGIG (reference sequence). The CDR3 runs 14 residues. V lost 2 bases, J lost 0 bases, and 8 bases lay in between. The CDR3 nucleotides are TGTGCCTGGAGTCACGGGAACTCCTACAATGAGCAGTTCTTC. The encoded protein is CAWSHGNSYNEQFF.

This rearrangement joins TRBV2 to TRBJ2-5; a possible D gene is TRBD2 (6 bases). Trimming took 5 bases from V and 4 from J, leaving 17 bases between them. The CDR3 loop spans 15 amino acids. Germline CDR1 SNHLY, CDR2 FYNNEI. The CDR3: CASSISRVEGETQYF. For the CDR3, the DNA is TGTGCCAGCAGTATAAGCAGGGTGGAGGGAGAGACCCAGTACTTC.

This sequence joins TRBV7-8 and TRBJ2-7; possible D gene TRBD1, 6 bases. V lost 5 bases to trimming and J lost 3 bases, with 20 bases between them. The germline CDR1 and CDR2 sequences are SGHVS and FQNEAQ. The CDR3 covers 16 residues. The DNA for the CDR3 is TGTGCCAGCAGCCCTAGGGGGACCCAAGCTTACTACGAGCAGTACTTC. Its translation: CASSPRGTQAYYEQYF.

The chain combines TRBV21-1 with TRBJ2-7; the table's D call, TRBD1, was not checked against the DNA. TRBV21-1 has pseudogene status. This CDR3 region has 18 residues. The CDR3 is CASSPPFPDTKNSYEQYF. CDR3 nucleotide sequence: TGTGCCAGCAGCCCCCCTTTCCCCGACACAAAAAACTCCTACGAGCAGTACTTC.

The chain couples TRBV28 to TRBJ1-3; D is uncertain. This CDR3 has 15 amino acids. Germline V lookup: CDR1 MDHEN, CDR2 SYDVKM. V was clipped by 3 bases and J by 0 bases, with 9 bases between them. This chain's CDR3 is CASSFSVRSGNTIYF. In DNA form, the CDR3 reads TGTGCCAGCAGTTTCTCGGTGCGCTCTGGAAACACCATATATTTT.

This chain uses TRBV6-5 with TRBJ1-1; D is ambiguous. This CDR3 contains 13 residues. Trimming removed 9 bases at V and 4 bases at J, with 15 bases between. Germline assignment: CDR1 MNHEY and CDR2 SVGAGI. CDR3 coding DNA: TGTGCCAGTGGCCCCGCTTGGAGCACTGAAGCTTTCTTT. This translates into CASGPAWSTEAFF.